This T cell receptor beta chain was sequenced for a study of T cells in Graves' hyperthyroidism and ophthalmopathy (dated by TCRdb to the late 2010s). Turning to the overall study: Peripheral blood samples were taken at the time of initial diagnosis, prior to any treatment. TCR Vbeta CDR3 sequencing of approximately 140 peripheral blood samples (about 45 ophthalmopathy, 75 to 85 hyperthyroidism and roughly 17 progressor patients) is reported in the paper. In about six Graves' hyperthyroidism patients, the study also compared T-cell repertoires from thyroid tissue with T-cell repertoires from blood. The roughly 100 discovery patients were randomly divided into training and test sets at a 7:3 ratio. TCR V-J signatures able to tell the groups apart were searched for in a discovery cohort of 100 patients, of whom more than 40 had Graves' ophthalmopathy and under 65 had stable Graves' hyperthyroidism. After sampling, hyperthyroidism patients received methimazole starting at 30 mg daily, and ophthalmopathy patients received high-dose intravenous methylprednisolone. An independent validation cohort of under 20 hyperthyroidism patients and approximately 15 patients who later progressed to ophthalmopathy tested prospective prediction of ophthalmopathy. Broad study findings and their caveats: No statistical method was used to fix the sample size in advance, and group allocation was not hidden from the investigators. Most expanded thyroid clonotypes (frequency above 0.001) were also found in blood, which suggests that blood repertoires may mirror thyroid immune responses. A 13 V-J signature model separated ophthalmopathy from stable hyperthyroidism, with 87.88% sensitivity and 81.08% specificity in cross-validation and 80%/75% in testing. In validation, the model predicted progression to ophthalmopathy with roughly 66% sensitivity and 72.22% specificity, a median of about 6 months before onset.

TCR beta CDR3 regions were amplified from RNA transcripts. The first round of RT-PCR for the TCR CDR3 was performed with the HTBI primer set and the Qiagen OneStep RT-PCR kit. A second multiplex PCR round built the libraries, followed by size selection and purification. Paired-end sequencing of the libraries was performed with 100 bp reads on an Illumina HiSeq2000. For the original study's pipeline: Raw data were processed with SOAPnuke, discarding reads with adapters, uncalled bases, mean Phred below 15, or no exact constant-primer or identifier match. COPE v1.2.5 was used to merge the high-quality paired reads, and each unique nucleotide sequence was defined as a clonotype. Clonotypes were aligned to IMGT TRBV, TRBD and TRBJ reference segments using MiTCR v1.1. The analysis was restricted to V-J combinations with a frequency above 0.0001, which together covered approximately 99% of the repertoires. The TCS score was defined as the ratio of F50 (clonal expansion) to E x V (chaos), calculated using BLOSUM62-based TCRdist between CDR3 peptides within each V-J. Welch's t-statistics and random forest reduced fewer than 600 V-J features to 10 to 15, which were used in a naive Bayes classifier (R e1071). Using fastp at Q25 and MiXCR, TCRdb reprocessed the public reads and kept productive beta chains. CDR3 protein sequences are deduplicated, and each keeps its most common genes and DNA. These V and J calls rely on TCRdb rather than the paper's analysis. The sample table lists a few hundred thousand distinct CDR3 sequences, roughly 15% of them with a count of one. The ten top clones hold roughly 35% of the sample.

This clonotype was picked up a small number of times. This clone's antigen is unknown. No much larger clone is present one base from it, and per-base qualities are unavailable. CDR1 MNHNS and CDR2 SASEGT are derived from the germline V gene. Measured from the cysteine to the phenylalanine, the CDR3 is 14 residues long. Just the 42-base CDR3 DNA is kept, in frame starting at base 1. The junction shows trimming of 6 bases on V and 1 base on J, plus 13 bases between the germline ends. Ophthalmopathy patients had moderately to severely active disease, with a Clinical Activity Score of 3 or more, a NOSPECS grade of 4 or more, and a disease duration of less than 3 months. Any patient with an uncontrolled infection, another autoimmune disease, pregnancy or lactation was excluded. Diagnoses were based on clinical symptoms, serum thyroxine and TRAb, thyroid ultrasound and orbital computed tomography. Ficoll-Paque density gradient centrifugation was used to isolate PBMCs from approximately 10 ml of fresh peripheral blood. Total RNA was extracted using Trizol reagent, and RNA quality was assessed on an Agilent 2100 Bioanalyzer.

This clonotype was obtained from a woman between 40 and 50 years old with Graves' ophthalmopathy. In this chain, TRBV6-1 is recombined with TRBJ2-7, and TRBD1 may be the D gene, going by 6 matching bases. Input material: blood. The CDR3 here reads CASREQGQSYEQYF. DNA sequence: TGTGCCAGCAGGGAACAGGGACAATCCTACGAGCAGTACTTC.